The rows below give T cell receptor beta chains drawn from one sample of a study of radiation and T cells in renal cell carcinoma. The protocol was immunoSEQ multiplex PCR, while the TCRdb copy is restricted to in-frame clones and leaves out a portion. The sample holds fewer than 150,000 clones, approximately 90% seen once. Source: blood, taken from a patient whose treatment included radiotherapy and nephrectomy. These receptors originate from a woman in her 70s with renal cell carcinoma. CDR3s include the opening cysteine and the closing phenylalanine or tryptophan. The D gene is left open where the match is weak. Clone size is shown for a subset of rows, as once, few, many or a class of expanded clone.

D	size	V	length	J	DNA	CDR3
-	few	TRBV5-4	13	TRBJ1-1	TGTGCCAGCAGCTTGGTTGGGGCCACTGAAGCTTTCTTT	CASSLVGATEAFF
TRBD1	-	TRBV5-1	12	TRBJ2-7	TGCGCCAGCAGCCAACAGGGGGACGAGCAGTACTTC	CASSQQGDEQYF
-	few	TRBV2	13	TRBJ2-5	TGTGCCAGCAAGAGGGTCGGCCAAGAGACCCAGTACTTC	CASKRVGQETQYF
TRBD1	-	TRBV10-3	13	TRBJ1-1	TGTGCCATCAGTGCAACAGGGGCCACTGAAGCTTTCTTT	CAISATGATEAFF
-	-	TRBV11-3	15	TRBJ2-5	TGTGCCAGCAGCCCTGGACGGGGGTACCAAGAGACCCAGTACTTC	CASSPGRGYQETQYF
-	-	TRBV6-5	14	TRBJ1-1	TGTGCCAGCAGTTACGTTCTACCGGGCACTGAAGCTTTCTTT	CASSYVLPGTEAFF
-	-	TRBV13	14	TRBJ1-2	TGTGCCAGCAGCTTAGGTTCAGGGGCGGGAGGCTACACCTTC	CASSLGSGAGGYTF
-	-	TRBV9	14	TRBJ2-2	TGTGCCAGCAGCAGGGGGGGGCAAGGCGGGGAGCTGTTTTTT	CASSRGGQGGELFF
TRBD1	-	TRBV7-9	15	TRBJ2-3	TGTGCCAGCAGCTCGGACAGGGGGCTGACAGATACGCAGTATTTT	CASSSDRGLTDTQYF
TRBD2	-	TRBV30	17	TRBJ2-5	TGTGCCTGGAGTGTACTCCCCCCCACGGGGGGTCAAGAGACCCAGTACTTC	CAWSVLPPTGGQETQYF
-	few	TRBV18	12	TRBJ1-1	TGTGCCAGCTCACCACATGGACAGGAAGCTTTCTTT	CASSPHGQEAFF
-	-	TRBV30	15	TRBJ2-7	TGTGCCTGGAGTGTAGCGTCGGTCAGGTTCTACGAGCAGTACTTC	CAWSVASVRFYEQYF
-	-	TRBV6-1	12	TRBJ2-7	TGTGCCAGCAGTGGGGACAACTACGAGCAGTACTTC	CASSGDNYEQYF
TRBD2	-	TRBV11-3	17	TRBJ2-7	TGTGCCAGCAGCGAATCCGGGACTAGCACTTTCCTCTACGAGCAGTACTTC	CASSESGTSTFLYEQYF
TRBD1	once	TRBV19	15	TRBJ1-5	TGTGCCAGTAGTATTAGGACAGGGGAAAATCAGCCCCAGCATTTT	CASSIRTGENQPQHF
TRBD1	-	TRBV10-3	12	TRBJ2-7	TGTTCCGCCGGGGGACAGGGCTACGAGCAGTACTTC	CSAGGQGYEQYF
-	-	TRBV4-3	14	TRBJ2-1	TGCGCCAGCAGCCAAGGGGGGCCTAGCAATGAGCAGTTCTTC	CASSQGGPSNEQFF
TRBD2	-	TRBV4-1	20	TRBJ2-2	TGCGCCAGCAGCCAAGATATCGTACTAGCGGGAGGGACGAACACCGGGGAGCTGTTTTTT	CASSQDIVLAGGTNTGELFF
-	-	TRBV5-4	15	TRBJ1-1	TGTGCCAGCAGCTCCAGGACAACCATGAACACTGAAGCTTTCTTT	CASSSRTTMNTEAFF
TRBD2	-	TRBV11-2	18	TRBJ2-2	TGTGCCAGCAGCCCCAGGACTAGCGGGTTAACGGACACCGGGGAGCTGTTTTTT	CASSPRTSGLTDTGELFF
-	-	TRBV6-5	15	TRBJ1-1	TGTGCCAGCAGGGGCTCGGGTTTAGGCTATACTGAAGCTTTCTTT	CASRGSGLGYTEAFF
-	-	TRBV9	13	TRBJ1-6	TGTGCCAGCAGCGCGAGGACAGATTCACCCCTCCACTTT	CASSARTDSPLHF
TRBD1	-	TRBV5-1	14	TRBJ1-3	TGCGCCAGCAGCTTGGGCGACAGGGGGAACACCATATATTTT	CASSLGDRGNTIYF
-	-	TRBV20-1	11	TRBJ2-5	TGCAGTGCCACGGATCAAGAGACCCAGTACTTC	CSATDQETQYF
-	-	TRBV5-6	15	TRBJ1-5	TGTGCCAGCAGCTTGGGTAGGGGAAGCAATCAGCCCCAGCATTTT	CASSLGRGSNQPQHF
-	-	TRBV19	17	TRBJ2-4	TGTGCCAGTAGTATTAAGGGTTTTGGGACAGCCAAAAACATTCAGTACTTC	CASSIKGFGTAKNIQYF
-	-	TRBV2	13	TRBJ2-2	TGTGCCAGCACGGAAGGAAACACCGGGGAGCTGTTTTTT	CASTEGNTGELFF
TRBD1	-	TRBV15	14	TRBJ2-5	TGTGCCACCAGCAGAGGGGACAGCGAAGAGACCCAGTACTTC	CATSRGDSEETQYF
-	-	TRBV7-6	15	TRBJ2-1	TGTGCCAGCAGCTTAGCGGGGGGCCCGGGGAATGAGCAGTTCTTC	CASSLAGGPGNEQFF
TRBD1	-	TRBV5-1	13	TRBJ2-7	TGCGCCAGCAGCGATCCGGGACAGGGGGAGCAGTACTTC	CASSDPGQGEQYF
TRBD1	-	TRBV6-1	11	TRBJ2-1	TGTGCCAGCAGTATGGGACAGGTGCAGTTCTTC	CASSMGQVQFF
TRBD1	-	TRBV5-1	15	TRBJ1-2	TGCGCCAGCAGCTTGGGTCCGGACAGGGACTATGGCTACACCTTC	CASSLGPDRDYGYTF